This entry concerns a single T cell receptor (beta chain). The data were obtained in a study of cytomegalovirus exposure and HLA in healthy donors. The V and J ends lost 6 bases and 8 bases, in that order; junction bases with no gene match: 12. CDR1 is MNHNS, CDR2 SASEGT, per germline. This CDR3 region has 15 residues. The PCR ran on 60 Vbeta and 13 Jbeta primers. Libraries were prepared by immunoSEQ multiplex PCR; TCRdb keeps only in-frame clonotypes and omits some of them. Of some 140,000 clones listed, about three quarters were seen once; the top ten hold 1% to 1.5%. The receptor comes from a middle-aged woman in good health and CMV-seronegative. The gene calls are TRBV6-1 and TRBJ1-4; 7 bases are a match to TRBD1. Sequenced: PBMCs. CDR3 in DNA: TGTGCCAGCAGGATGACAGGGATCGGCGGCGAAAAACTGTTTTTT. Its protein is CASRMTGIGGEKLFF.